The 21 T cell receptor beta chains below come from one sample, sequenced in a study of T cell responses to AZD1222 COVID-19 vaccine. Sequencing used immunoSEQ multiplex PCR; TCRdb keeps in-frame clones, though not all of them. Among tens of thousands of clones listed, 90% were seen once. Sequenced here: peripheral blood, sampled on day 0 of AZD1222 vaccination. The receptors originated from an adult in good health.

V gene TRBV11-1 combines with J gene TRBJ2-7; the D gene is possibly TRBD2 (6 bases). The germline CDR1 and CDR2 sequences are SGHAT and FQDESV (reference sequence). The CDR3 length is 14 residues. V lost 5 bases and J 5 bases, leaving 16 bases between the germline ends. The CDR3 DNA reads TGTGCCAGCAGCCCCCGGGAGTGGTTTAACGAGCAGTACTTC. It yields the protein CASSPREWFNEQYF.

This clone has only one observation. For the CDR3, the DNA is TGTGCCAGCAGCTTCGGGGGGGAAGATACGCAGTATTTT. Its translation: CASSFGGEDTQYF. The rearrangement joins TRBV7-2 to TRBJ2-3, with TRBD2 matching 8 bases. CDR3 length: 13 amino acids. CDR1 SGHTA and CDR2 FQGNSA come from the germline V gene. Trimming took 3 bases from V and 5 from J; bases not matched to a gene: 1.

This clone was observed a single time. The chain couples TRBV9 to TRBJ1-6, with a tentative D call TRBD1 (6 bases). The CDR3 is 13 residues long. The germline V gene has CDR1 SGDLS and CDR2 YYNGEE. Trimming left V 5 bases short and J 7 bases short, with 10 bases between. The CDR3: CASRRDTNSPLHF. In DNA, the CDR3 is TGTGCCAGCAGAAGGGACACGAATTCACCCCTCCACTTT.

This rearrangement joins TRBV14 to TRBJ2-7, with a weak D call TRBD1 (5 bases). Trimming cost V 5 bases and J 3 bases, with 17 bases left between them. Germline CDR1 reads SGHDN; CDR2 reads FVKESK. The CDR3 extends over 15 amino acids. CDR3 region: CASSSRWGRDYEQYF. CDR3 sequence (DNA): TGTGCCAGCAGCTCTAGATGGGGCCGCGACTACGAGCAGTACTTC.

The CDR3 region is CASSIVGTGYGYTF. In nucleotides, the CDR3 is TGTGCCAGTAGTATAGTCGGGACAGGGTATGGCTACACCTTC. This rearrangement joins TRBV19 to TRBJ1-2, with 9 bases that match TRBD1. CDR1 is LNHDA, CDR2 SQIVND, per germline (reference sequence). This CDR3 has 14 amino acids. V trimming: 1 base; J trimming: 5 bases; junction bases outside the gene matches: 2.

The gene calls are TRBV2 and TRBJ1-4; D perhaps matches TRBD1 (5 bases). Germline CDR1 SNHLY, CDR2 FYNNEI. Trimming removed 10 bases from V and 5 bases from J, with 17 bases in between. The CDR3 is 14 residues long. Here the CDR3 reads CATLTGRTNEKLFF. The CDR3, as DNA: TGTGCCACCTTAACGGGACGGACAAATGAAAAACTGTTTTTT.

This rearrangement joins TRBV7-8 to TRBJ1-4; weak D call: TRBD1 (6 bases). The CDR3 totals 17 residues. Germline V gives CDR1 SGHVS, CDR2 FQNEAQ. V lost 2 bases and J 8 bases, leaving 21 bases between the germline ends. For the CDR3, the DNA is TGTGCCAGCAGCTTAAATCCCGGGAGGCAGGGGCGAGAAAAACTGTTTTTT. Its translation: CASSLNPGRQGREKLFF. Variable domain in full (rest from reference TRBV7-8 and TRBJ1-4): GAGVSQSPRYKVAKRGQDVALRCDPISGHVSLFWYQQALGQGPEFLTYFQNEAQLDKSGLPSDRFFAERPEGSVSTLKIQRTQQEDSAVYLCASSLNPGRQGREKLFFGSGTQLSVL.

As DNA, the CDR3 is TGCGCCAGCAGCCGGGAAGGGGGGAACACTGAAGCTTTCTTT. It translates to CASSREGGNTEAFF. This chain connects TRBV5-1 to TRBJ1-1; tentative D call: TRBD1 (6 bases). This CDR3 is built from 14 residues. Germline CDR1 and CDR2: SGHRS and YFSETQ. The V gene lost 4 bases and the J gene lost 1 base, with 11 bases spanning the gap.

This rearrangement joins TRBV19 to TRBJ1-6; unclear D gene. CDR1 LNHDA and CDR2 SQIVND come from the germline V gene (reference sequence). The V end was cut by 6 bases, the J end by 6 bases, with 18 bases between. This CDR3 spans 16 amino acids. CDR3 DNA: TGTGCCAGTAGCTCGACTTGGACCGAGTTTAATTCACCCCTCCACTTT. It codes for CASSSTWTEFNSPLHF.

The chain joins TRBV7-8 to TRBJ2-1; D is possibly TRBD1 or TRBD2 (6 bases each). CDR3 size: 14 residues. Germline-derived CDR1 and CDR2 are SGHVS and FQNEAQ. The V end lost 4 bases, the J end lost 5 bases, and 12 bases lay between the germline ends. The CDR3 sequence: CASSWRGRNNEQFF. The CDR3, as DNA: TGTGCCAGCAGCTGGAGGGGGAGGAACAATGAGCAGTTCTTC.

The chain recombines TRBV6-5 with TRBJ1-2; D call uncertain. CDR1 and CDR2 from the germline V gene are MNHEY and SVGAGI. Trimming left V 7 bases short and J 0 bases short, with 15 bases between. This CDR3 spans 15 amino acids. CDR3 region: CASTEVPDPNYGYTF. CDR3 DNA: TGTGCCAGCACCGAGGTACCAGACCCTAACTATGGCTACACCTTC.

The CDR3: CASSFTGGAIRELFF. Here the CDR3 DNA reads TGTGCCAGCAGCTTTACAGGGGGCGCGATCCGGGAGCTGTTTTTT. This chain links TRBV7-6 with TRBJ2-2; 9 bases match TRBD1. J lost 9 bases, V lost 3 bases, and 8 bases had no gene match. This CDR3 contains 15 residues. Germline-derived CDR1 and CDR2 are SGHVS and FNYEAQ.

The rearrangement links TRBV6-5 to TRBJ1-2; 11 nucleotides match TRBD1. This CDR3 has 14 residues. V was pared by 5 bases and J by 2 bases, with 1 base of the junction left unmatched. Per germline, CDR1 MNHEY and CDR2 SVGAGI. The DNA of the CDR3 is TGTGCCAGCAGTAGGGACAGGGGGAACTATGGCTACACCTTC. It translates to CASSRDRGNYGYTF.

V is TRBV6-2 or TRBV6-3 and J is TRBJ1-1; TRBD1 might be the D (5 bases). The CDR3 has 12 residues. V lost 2 bases and J 7 bases, leaving 8 bases between the germline ends. Germline V gene sequence: CDR1 MNHEY, CDR2 SVGEGT. CDR3 sequence (DNA): TGTGCCAGCAGTTACGGGACGGTTGAAGCTTTCTTT. Its translation is CASSYGTVEAFF.

V usage is TRBV10-2 and J usage is TRBJ1-2; TRBD1 is a possible D gene (6 bases). CDR1 and CDR2 (germline): WSHSY, SAAADI. The CDR3 extends over 14 amino acids. V lost 10 bases to trimming and J lost 8 bases, with 23 bases between them. The DNA for the CDR3 is TGCGCCACCATGACCGGACAGCCGCCCCGGGGCTACACCTTC. This translates into CATMTGQPPRGYTF.

The V and J genes are TRBV7-9 and TRBJ2-3; the match to TRBD1 covers 9 bases. This CDR3 region has 14 residues. Germline loops: CDR1 SEHNR, CDR2 FQNEAQ (reference sequence). V trimming: 6 bases; J trimming: 6 bases; junction bases outside the gene matches: 7. CDR3 loop: CASRGTGSFDTQYF. In DNA, the CDR3 is TGTGCCAGCAGAGGGACAGGGAGTTTTGATACGCAGTATTTT.

This rearrangement joins TRBV11-3 to TRBJ2-2; D gene ambiguous. Deletions cut 1 base from V and 1 base from J, with 4 bases between. This CDR3 comprises 14 residues. In germline, CDR1 is SGHNT, CDR2 YENEEA. The CDR3 loop is CASSLALNTGELFF. The CDR3 bases are TGTGCCAGCAGCTTAGCTCTGAACACCGGGGAGCTGTTTTTT.

This chain links TRBV10-2 with TRBJ1-5; the match to TRBD1 covers 8 bases. Germline V gene sequence: CDR1 WSHSY, CDR2 SAAADI. The V and J ends lost 7 bases and 4 bases, in that order; junction bases with no gene match: 3. The CDR3 totals 13 residues. The CDR3 DNA reads as TGCGCCAGCAAAGGACAGGGAAATCAGCCCCAGCATTTT. Protein sequence: CASKGQGNQPQHF.

V gene TRBV7-2 combines with J gene TRBJ2-1; the match to TRBD1 covers 7 bases. CDR3 length: 16 residues. Losses at the gene ends were 5 bases for V and 3 bases for J; bases not matched to a gene: 10. Germline CDR1 is SGHTA and CDR2 is FQGNSA. This CDR3 is CASSPGGQLHYNEQFF. CDR3 DNA: TGTGCCAGCAGCCCAGGGGGACAGCTCCACTACAATGAGCAGTTCTTC.

The gene calls are TRBV3-1 (or the pseudogene TRBV3-2) and TRBJ1-5; D perhaps matches TRBD1 (5 bases). Trimming cost V 4 bases and J 1 base, with 11 bases left between them. Germline V lookup: CDR1 LGHDT, CDR2 YNNKEL (reference sequence). This CDR3 region has 15 residues. CDR3 DNA: TGTGCCAGCAGCCGAGGGGTTTTGAGCAATCAGCCCCAGCATTTT. As protein: CASSRGVLSNQPQHF.

The chain carries TRBV11-2 and TRBJ2-2; TRBD1 matches 7 bases. Losses at the gene ends were 1 base for V and 4 bases for J; bases not matched to a gene: 12. The CDR3 has 18 amino acids. Germline V gene sequence: CDR1 SGHAT, CDR2 FQNNGV. The CDR3 nucleotides are TGTGCCAGCAGCTTAGGCGCGCAGGGGGAACATCGCACCGGGGAGCTGTTTTTT. Translation gives CASSLGAQGEHRTGELFF.